The T cell receptor (beta chain) described here comes from a study of long-term antiretroviral therapy in people with HIV. For the study at large: About a decade before 2015, the earliest samples were taken when ART was typically delayed.

Worth noting for this clone: Its antigen remains unidentified.

Held in samples before DNA extraction were roughly 0.95-10 million cryopreserved PBMC. Broader study findings: Older ART regimens were possibly in use when the blood was collected between about 2003 and 2017. Spans of CDR3 length were tighter for HIV repertoires than for controls.

Running of the v3.0 immunoSEQ assay took place at survey level. Sequenced by immunoSEQ multiplex PCR; TCRdb stores in-frame clones only, minus some. This sample has more than 25,000 clones, with 87% found just once. CDR3 length: 16 amino acids. CDR1 is MNHNS, CDR2 SASEGT, per germline. J lost 7 bases, V lost 1 base, and 10 bases had no gene match. The chain uses TRBV6-1 and TRBJ2-1; 7 nucleotides align to TRBD2. Sample: unsorted PBMCs, taken 2 years after starting antiretroviral therapy. The sequence was obtained from a man aged 45-65 years with HIV. The chain's CDR3 is CASSEEGSGPYNEQFF. The CDR3, as DNA: TGTGCCAGCAGTGAAGAGGGTAGCGGGCCTTATAATGAGCAGTTCTTC.